The 20 T cell receptor beta chains given below trace back to one sample, sequenced in a study of identical twins. TCRdb ran MiXCR on the 5' RACE reads and lists one entry per CDR3 protein. Of hundreds of thousands of distinct CDR3 sequences in the sample, 9% to 15% were seen once. The same sample was also used in a study of yellow fever vaccine responses in identical twins.

Sequencing was performed on PBMCs. Receptors originate from a woman between 18 and 30 years old in good health.

There are many counts of this clonotype. The rearrangement uses TRBV6-1 and TRBJ2-3; 8 positions agree with TRBD1. The V and J ends lost 5 bases and 6 bases, in that order; junction bases with no gene match: 13. The CDR3 sequence is 16 residues long. Germline V gives CDR1 MNHNS, CDR2 SASEGT. CDR3 bases: TGTGCCAGCAGTAGATCGACAGGGGTTGTGGAGGATACGCAGTATTTT. This sequence encodes CASSRSTGVVEDTQYF.

This clonotype was seen repeatedly, ten times or more. The V call is TRBV12-3 or TRBV12-4, the J call TRBJ2-3; 7 nucleotides line up with TRBD2. V lost 5 bases, J lost 5 bases, and 4 bases stayed unmatched. There are 13 residues in the CDR3. DNA for the CDR3: TGTGCCAGCAGTCTAGGGGAGGGAGATACGCAGTATTTT. This encodes CASSLGEGDTQYF.

This clonotype was found a few times. The chain employs TRBV10-1 and TRBJ2-7; 7 bases match TRBD1. CDR1 is WNHNN, CDR2 SYGVQD, per germline (reference sequence). This CDR3 region has 16 residues. V trimming: 2 bases; J trimming: 4 bases; junction bases outside the gene matches: 11. CDR3 protein: CASSEASGQVTYEQYF. CDR3 sequence (DNA): TGCGCCAGCAGTGAGGCCTCAGGACAGGTGACTTACGAGCAGTACTTC.

The DNA for the CDR3 is TGCAGCGCCTGGGGGGGCGCCCCGGAAGCTTTCTTT. Residues: CSAWGGAPEAFF. This chain connects TRBV29-1 to TRBJ1-1; TRBD1 is a possible D gene (6 bases). Trimming removed 7 bases from V and 8 bases from J, with 17 bases in between. The CDR3 contains 12 residues. The V gene's germline CDR1 is SQVTM and CDR2 ANQGSEA.

This chain links TRBV7-2 with TRBJ1-6; D remains ambiguous. CDR1 and CDR2 from the germline V gene are SGHTA and FQGNSA. The length of the CDR3 is 16 residues. The V gene lost 3 bases and the J gene lost 6 bases, with 15 bases spanning the gap. CDR3 in amino acids: CASSFGSLAGNSPLHF. The DNA for the CDR3 is TGTGCCAGCAGCTTTGGGAGCCTGGCCGGTAATTCACCCCTCCACTTT.

The sample holds many counts of this clonotype. The chain links TRBV7-6 to TRBJ1-4; D ambiguous. Trimming stripped 1 base from V and 3 bases from J, with 6 bases between. The CDR3 runs 14 residues. The germline gives CDR1 SGHVS, CDR2 FNYEAQ. CDR3 region: CASSLGLSNEKLFF. The DNA of the CDR3 is TGTGCCAGCAGCTTAGGGCTATCTAATGAAAAACTGTTTTTT.

The table lists this clonotype with many counts. V and J are TRBV20-1 and TRBJ1-6, with D tentatively TRBD1 (5 bases). V was cut by 1 base and J by 7 bases, with 17 bases left in between. CDR3 length equals 16 residues. Per germline, CDR1 DFQATT and CDR2 SNEGSKA (reference sequence). CDR3 in amino acids: CSARAPGRAVNSPLHF. The CDR3 DNA reads TGCAGTGCTAGAGCGCCCGGCAGGGCGGTAAATTCACCCCTCCACTTT.

This clonotype was detected a few times. The chain couples TRBV10-3 to TRBJ2-7, with a possible D match to TRBD2 (5 bases). CDR1 ENHRY and CDR2 SYGVKD come from the germline V gene. The V gene lost 0 bases and the J gene lost 6 bases, with 9 bases spanning the gap. This CDR3 has 13 residues. CDR3: CAISESEVGEQYV. CDR3 nucleotides: TGTGCCATCAGTGAGTCGGAGGTTGGCGAGCAGTACGTC.

J is TRBJ2-7 and V is TRBV20-1; 7 bases align to TRBD1. Germline lookup yields CDR1 DFQATT and CDR2 SNEGSKA (reference sequence). The CDR3 loop spans 13 amino acids. V was clipped by 4 bases and J by 3 bases; unmatched bases: 6. The CDR3 DNA follows: TGCAGTGCTAAGGTCCAGGGGGTCTACGAGCAGTACGTC. Its translation is CSAKVQGVYEQYV.

In this sample, this clonotype turned up many times. The chain couples TRBV12-3 or TRBV12-4 to TRBJ2-7; D not certain. The CDR3 totals 13 residues. Trimming took 6 bases from V and 1 from J, leaving 10 bases between them. CDR3 loop: CASSVGLSYEQYF. CDR3 in DNA: TGTGCCAGCAGCGTGGGCCTTTCCTACGAGCAGTACTTC.

The chain links TRBV19 to TRBJ1-1; D unresolved. The germline CDR1 and CDR2 sequences are LNHDA and SQIVND (reference sequence). The CDR3 sequence is 12 residues long. V shed 1 base and J shed 8 bases, with 8 bases lying between them. The CDR3 loop reads CASSIGVKEAFF. The CDR3 nucleotides read TGTGCCAGTAGTATAGGGGTGAAAGAAGCTTTCTTT.

This clonotype was seen only a few times. The junction departs from germline at one end; a sequencing error may be responsible. The chain recombines TRBV20-1 with TRBJ2-1; 14 nucleotides line up with TRBD2. The CDR3 length is 17 residues. In germline, CDR1 is DFQATT, CDR2 SNEGSKA (reference sequence). In DNA form, the CDR3 reads TGCTGTGCTACCTCCGGGACTAGCGGGAGATTCTCGAATGAGCAGTTCTTC. Translating gives CCATSGTSGRFSNEQFF.

The gene calls are TRBV23-1 and TRBJ2-3; D remains unclear. TRBV23-1 is reported as an ORF; its role is uncertain. This CDR3 has 14 residues. The V and J ends lost 3 bases and 5 bases respectively, with 12 bases between them. The CDR3 spells CASSHPNDGDTQYF. The CDR3 nucleotides read TGCGCCAGCAGTCACCCGAACGACGGAGATACGCAGTATTTT.

This clonotype was seen a handful of times. The chain joins TRBV5-5 to TRBJ2-2; TRBD2 matches 7 bases. The CDR3 loop spans 16 amino acids. V lost 3 bases, J lost 1 base, and 6 bases stayed unmatched. CDR1 and CDR2 (germline): SGHKS, YYEKEE (reference sequence). CDR3 protein: CASSWAGGRNTGELFF. As DNA, the CDR3 is TGTGCCAGCAGCTGGGCCGGGGGGAGGAACACCGGGGAGCTGTTTTTT. Full variable domain (missing parts from reference TRBV5-5 and TRBJ2-2): DAGVTQSPTHLIKTRGQQVTLRCSPISGHKSVSWYQQVLGQGPQFIFQYYEKEERGRGNFPDRFSARQFPNYSSELNVNALLLGDSALYLCASSWAGGRNTGELFFGEGSRLTVL.

This sequence joins TRBV19 and TRBJ2-2; D gene uncertain. CDR1 is LNHDA, CDR2 SQIVND, per germline (reference sequence). The V end was cut by 0 bases, the J end by 5 bases, with 7 bases between. The CDR3 spans 14 residues. CDR3 sequence: CASSIDPATGELFF. As DNA, the CDR3 is TGTGCCAGTAGTATAGATCCAGCGACCGGGGAGCTGTTTTTT.

This chain uses TRBV6-1 with TRBJ1-2; D uncertain. V was trimmed by 6 bases and J by 5 bases, leaving 16 bases between them. Germline CDR1 MNHNS, CDR2 SASEGT. CDR3 length equals 14 residues. Written as DNA, the CDR3 is TGTGCCAGCAGCGAGTCGGGCTCCTTTTATGGCTACACCTTC. This gives the protein CASSESGSFYGYTF.

This clonotype has a handful of counts. V is TRBV6-5 and J is TRBJ2-7; 9 positions agree with TRBD2. The CDR3 runs 15 residues. Germline CDR1 reads MNHEY; CDR2 reads SVGAGI. With V trimmed by 0 bases and J by 2 bases, 2 bases remained unmatched. The DNA for the CDR3 is TGTGCCAGCAGTTACTCGGCTAGCGGGGCCTACGAGCAGTACTTC. Translated, it gives CASSYSASGAYEQYF.

The chain is built from TRBV9 and TRBJ1-1; the D is unclear. Trimming removed 4 bases from V and 1 base from J, with 20 bases in between. Germline V gives CDR1 SGDLS, CDR2 YYNGEE. The CDR3 extends over 17 amino acids. CDR3 DNA sequence: TGTGCCAGCAGCCCCTGGCCGGAGTCAGGTCAGAACACTGAAGCTTTCTTT. It yields the protein CASSPWPESGQNTEAFF.

V and J are TRBV6-5 and TRBJ2-7; TRBD2 matches 8 bases. Germline CDR1 MNHEY, CDR2 SVGAGI. V lost 0 bases, J lost 0 bases, and 1 base stayed unmatched. The CDR3 extends over 15 amino acids. The CDR3 loop is CASSYSGLASYEQYF. The CDR3 DNA follows: TGTGCCAGCAGTTACTCAGGACTAGCCTCCTACGAGCAGTACTTC.

The chain couples TRBV3-1 to TRBJ1-2; TRBD1 is a possible D gene (5 bases). Germline V gene lookup returns CDR1 LGHDT and CDR2 YNNKEL (reference sequence). The CDR3 has 16 amino acids. V was trimmed by 0 bases and J by 4 bases, leaving 15 bases between them. This CDR3 is CASSQDRQGGFYGYTF. The CDR3, as DNA: TGTGCCAGCAGCCAAGATAGGCAGGGAGGATTCTATGGCTACACCTTC. Variable domain in full (rest from reference TRBV3-1 and TRBJ1-2): DTAVSQTPKYLVTQMGNDKSIKCEQNLGHDTMYWYKQDSKKFLKIMFSYNNKELIINETVPNRFSPKSPDKAHLNLHINSLELGDSAVYFCASSQDRQGGFYGYTFGSGTRLTVV.